What follows describes a single T cell receptor beta chain. The antigen is not known. V lost 2 bases, J lost 7 bases, and 16 bases lay in between. CDR1 is SGHNT and CDR2 is YYREEE in the germline V gene (reference sequence). CDR3 size: 15 residues. This sample is part of a study of cytomegalovirus exposure and HLA in healthy donors. Study findings and constraints: Reports indicated that the classifier achieved high specificity and sensitivity in diagnosing cytomegalovirus status.

Donors sampled were nominally healthy, though unrecorded immune exposures were likely. The PCR ran on 60 Vbeta and 13 Jbeta primers. The method was immunoSEQ multiplex PCR; TCRdb's version includes in-frame clones alone and lacks a portion of them. Altogether roughly 130,000 clones are present, approximately 83% being singletons, with the ten largest covering around 1.2%. The TCR originated in a girl aged 2-10 years in good health and CMV-seronegative. Sequencing input: PBMCs. The rearrangement uses TRBV5-4 and TRBJ2-1; D is unclear. The CDR3 bases are TGTGCCAGCAGCTTTTATGAGAGGTCCAGTAATGAGCAGTTCTTC. It codes for CASSFYERSSNEQFF. The full variable domain, with the rest looked up from reference TRBV5-4 and TRBJ2-1, is ETGVTQSPTHLIKTRGQQVTLRCSSQSGHNTVSWYQQALGQGPQFIFQYYREEENGRGNFPPRFSGLQFPNYSSELNVNALELDDSALYLCASSFYERSSNEQFFGPGTRLTVL.